This T cell receptor (beta chain) was retrieved from a study of PD-1 blockade in classical Hodgkin lymphoma. Clones were read by immunoSEQ multiplex PCR, and TCRdb kept only the in-frame ones, dropping some. There are 90,000 to 140,000 clones in the sample; roughly 87% occur only once, and 15% to 20% lies in the top ten. Study-level points and caveats: Lower baseline TCR diversity was reported for newly diagnosed patients than for healthy donors. Significantly greater TCR diversity emerged by C4D1 in CD4+ cells but not CD8+ cells.

Deletions cut 0 bases from V and 0 bases from J, with 7 bases between. The CDR3 runs 15 residues. Germline lookup yields CDR1 LGHNA and CDR2 YSLEER. Time point specified: cycle 4 day 1 (C4D1), after more than five weeks of nivolumab. Every patient relapsed after autologous stem cell transplantation, and brentuximab vedotin exposure varied. Reported best responses ranged across complete response, partial response or progressive disease. As regards this clone: The antigen is not known.

The chain joins TRBV4-3 to TRBJ2-3, with D unresolved. Sequencing used peripheral blood mononuclear cells (PBMCs), obtained before the fourth cycle of nivolumab. This sequence originates from a human donor with classical Hodgkin lymphoma. CDR3 amino acids: CASSQDTPSTDTQYF. The CDR3 region has the DNA TGCGCCAGCAGCCAAGACACTCCTAGCACAGATACGCAGTATTTT.